The following is a T cell receptor (beta chain) sequence with its context. Trimming took off 0 bases at V and 8 bases at J, with 12 bases between the two ends. The CDR3 loop spans 14 amino acids. Germline values: CDR1 SGDLS, CDR2 YYNGEE. The sample belongs to a study of blood T cell repertoires in COVID-19. Study in general: Nucleic acid was either cDNA or gDNA, and it came from T cells, B-cell-depleted T cells, or PBMCs.

This table comes from immunoSEQ multiplex PCR, and its TCRdb copy is limited to in-frame clones, with some not included. The sample contains 88,000 or so clones, 75% to 85% of which appear only once. J is TRBJ2-1 and V is TRBV9, with D uncertain. This receptor was obtained from a human donor in a cohort sampled during active COVID-19. Source material: peripheral blood. The CDR3 DNA is TGTGCCAGCAGCGTAGCGCCCGGTGAGGATGAGCAGTTCTTC. Amino acids: CASSVAPGEDEQFF.